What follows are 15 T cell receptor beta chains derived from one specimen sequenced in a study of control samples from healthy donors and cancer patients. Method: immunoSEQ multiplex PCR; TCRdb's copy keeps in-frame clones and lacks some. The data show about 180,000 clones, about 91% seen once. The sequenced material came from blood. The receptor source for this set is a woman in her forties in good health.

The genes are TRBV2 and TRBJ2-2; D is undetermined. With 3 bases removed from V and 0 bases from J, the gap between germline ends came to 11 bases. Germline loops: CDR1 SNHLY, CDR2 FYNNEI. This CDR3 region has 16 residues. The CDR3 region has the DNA TGTGCCAGCAGTGACCAAGGACCAGCGAACACCGGGGAGCTGTTTTTT. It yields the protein CASSDQGPANTGELFF. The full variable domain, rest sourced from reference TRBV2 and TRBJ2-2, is EPEVTQTPSHQVTQMGQEVILRCVPISNHLYFYWYRQILGQKVEFLVSFYNNEISEKSEIFDDQFSVERPDGSNFTLKIRSTKLEDSAMYFCASSDQGPANTGELFFGEGSRLTVL.

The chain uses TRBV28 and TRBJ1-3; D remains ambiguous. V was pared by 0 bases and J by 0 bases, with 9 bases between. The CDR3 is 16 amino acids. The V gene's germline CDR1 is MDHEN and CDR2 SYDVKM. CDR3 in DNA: TGTGCCAGCAGTTTATGGGCGGGGAACTCTGGAAACACCATATATTTT. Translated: CASSLWAGNSGNTIYF. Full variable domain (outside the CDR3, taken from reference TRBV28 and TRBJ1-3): DVKVTQSSRYLVKRTGEKVFLECVQDMDHENMFWYRQDPGLGLRLIYFSYDVKMKEKGDIPEGYSVSREKKERFSLILESASTNQTSMYLCASSLWAGNSGNTIYFGEGSWLTVV.

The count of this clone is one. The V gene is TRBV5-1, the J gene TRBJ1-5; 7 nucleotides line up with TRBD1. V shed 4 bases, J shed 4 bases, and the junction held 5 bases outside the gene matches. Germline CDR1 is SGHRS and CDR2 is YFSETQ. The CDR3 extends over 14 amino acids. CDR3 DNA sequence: TGCGCCAGCAGCCCGGGACAGAATAATCAGCCCCAGCATTTT. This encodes CASSPGQNNQPQHF.

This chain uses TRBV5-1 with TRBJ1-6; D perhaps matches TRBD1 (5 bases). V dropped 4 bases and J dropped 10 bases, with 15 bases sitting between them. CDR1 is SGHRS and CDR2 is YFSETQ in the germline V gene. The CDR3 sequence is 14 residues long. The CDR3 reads CASSTGDLNSPLHF. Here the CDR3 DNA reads TGCGCCAGCAGCACGGGGGATCTTAACTCACCCCTCCACTTT.

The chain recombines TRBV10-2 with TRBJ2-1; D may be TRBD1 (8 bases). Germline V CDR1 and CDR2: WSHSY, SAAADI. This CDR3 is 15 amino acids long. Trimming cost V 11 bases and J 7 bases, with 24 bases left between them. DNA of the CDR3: TGCGCCTCCACCACAACAGGGGGGGTGACAAATGAGCAGTTCTTC. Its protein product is CASTTTGGVTNEQFF.

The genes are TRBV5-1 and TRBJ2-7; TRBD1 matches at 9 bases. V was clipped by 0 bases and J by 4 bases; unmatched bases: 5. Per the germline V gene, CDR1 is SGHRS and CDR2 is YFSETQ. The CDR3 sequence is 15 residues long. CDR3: CASSLGQGDLYEQYF. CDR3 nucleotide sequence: TGCGCCAGCAGCTTGGGACAGGGGGATTTATACGAGCAGTACTTC.

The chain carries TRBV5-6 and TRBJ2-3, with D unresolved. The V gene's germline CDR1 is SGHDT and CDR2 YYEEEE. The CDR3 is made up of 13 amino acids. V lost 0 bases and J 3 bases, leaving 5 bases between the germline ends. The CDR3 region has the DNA TGTGCCAGCAGCTTGGAGTCTACAGATACGCAGTATTTT. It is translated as CASSLESTDTQYF.

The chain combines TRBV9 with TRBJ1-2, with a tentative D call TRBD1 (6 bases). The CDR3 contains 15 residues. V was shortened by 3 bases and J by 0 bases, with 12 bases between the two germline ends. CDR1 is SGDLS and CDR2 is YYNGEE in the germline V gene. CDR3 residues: CASSAAGGPNYGYTF. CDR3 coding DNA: TGTGCCAGCAGCGCGGCGGGGGGCCCTAACTATGGCTACACCTTC.

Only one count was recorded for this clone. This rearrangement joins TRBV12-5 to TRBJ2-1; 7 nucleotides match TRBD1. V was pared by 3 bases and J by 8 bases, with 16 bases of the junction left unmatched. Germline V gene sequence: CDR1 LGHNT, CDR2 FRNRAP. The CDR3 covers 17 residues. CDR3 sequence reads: CASGLSTGNPIFHEQFF. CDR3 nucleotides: TGTGCTAGTGGTTTATCGACAGGGAATCCCATTTTCCATGAGCAGTTCTTC.

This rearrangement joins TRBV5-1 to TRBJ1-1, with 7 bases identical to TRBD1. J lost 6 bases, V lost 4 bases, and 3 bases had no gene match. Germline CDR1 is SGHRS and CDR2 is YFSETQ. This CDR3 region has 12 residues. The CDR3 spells CASSVTGAEAFF. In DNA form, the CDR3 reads TGCGCCAGCAGCGTCACAGGGGCTGAAGCTTTCTTT. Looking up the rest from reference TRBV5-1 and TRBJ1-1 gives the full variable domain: KAGVTQTPRYLIKTRGQQVTLSCSPISGHRSVSWYQQTPGQGLQFLFEYFSETQRNKGNFPGRFSGRQFSNSRSEMNVSTLELGDSALYLCASSVTGAEAFFGQGTRLTVV.

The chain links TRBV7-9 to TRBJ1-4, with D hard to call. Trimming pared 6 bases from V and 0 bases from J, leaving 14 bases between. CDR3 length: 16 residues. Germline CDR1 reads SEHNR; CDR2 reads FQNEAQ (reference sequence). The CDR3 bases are TGTGCCAGCAGGCCGGGAGGGAGCGCAACTAATGAAAAACTGTTTTTT. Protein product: CASRPGGSATNEKLFF.

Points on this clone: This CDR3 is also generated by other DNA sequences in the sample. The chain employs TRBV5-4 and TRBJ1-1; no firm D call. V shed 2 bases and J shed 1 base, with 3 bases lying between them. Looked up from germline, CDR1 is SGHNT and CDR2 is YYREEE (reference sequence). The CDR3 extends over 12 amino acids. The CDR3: CASSFGNTEAFF. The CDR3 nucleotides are TGTGCCAGCAGCTTCGGGAACACTGAAGCTTTCTTT.

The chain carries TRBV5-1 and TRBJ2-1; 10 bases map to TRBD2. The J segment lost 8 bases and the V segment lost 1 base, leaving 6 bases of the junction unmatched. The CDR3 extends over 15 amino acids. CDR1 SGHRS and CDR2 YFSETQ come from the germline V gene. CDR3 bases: TGCGCCAGCAGCTTGTGGCTAGCGGGGGCCGATGAGCAGTTCTTC. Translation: CASSLWLAGADEQFF.

The CDR3 coding sequence is TGTGCCAGTAGTCAGCACTTGGGGGACAGAGTAAAAGGGTCACCCCTCCACTTT. Translation gives CASSQHLGDRVKGSPLHF. This sequence joins TRBV19 and TRBJ1-6; 7 bases match TRBD1. J gave up 10 bases and V 5 bases, and 20 bases lay outside the gene matches. Germline loops: CDR1 LNHDA, CDR2 SQIVND (reference sequence). The CDR3 is made up of 18 amino acids.

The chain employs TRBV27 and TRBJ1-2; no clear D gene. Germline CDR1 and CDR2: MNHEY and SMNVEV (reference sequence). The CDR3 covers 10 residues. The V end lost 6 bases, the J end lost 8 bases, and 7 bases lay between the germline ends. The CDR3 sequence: CASRERGYTF. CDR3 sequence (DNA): TGTGCCAGCAGAGAACGGGGCTACACCTTC.